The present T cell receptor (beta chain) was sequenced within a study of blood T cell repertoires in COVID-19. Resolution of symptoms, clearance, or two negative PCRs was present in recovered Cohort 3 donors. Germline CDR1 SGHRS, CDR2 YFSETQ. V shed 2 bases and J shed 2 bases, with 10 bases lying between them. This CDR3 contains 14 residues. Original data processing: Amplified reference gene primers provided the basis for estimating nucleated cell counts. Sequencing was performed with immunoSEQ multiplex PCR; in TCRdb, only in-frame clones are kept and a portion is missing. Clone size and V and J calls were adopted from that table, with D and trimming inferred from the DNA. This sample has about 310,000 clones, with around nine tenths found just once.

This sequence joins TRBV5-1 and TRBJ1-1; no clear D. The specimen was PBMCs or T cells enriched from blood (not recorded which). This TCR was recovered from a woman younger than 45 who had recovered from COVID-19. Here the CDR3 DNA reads TGCGCCAGCAGCTTCGGTGTGTACAACACTGAAGCTTTCTTT. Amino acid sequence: CASSFGVYNTEAFF.